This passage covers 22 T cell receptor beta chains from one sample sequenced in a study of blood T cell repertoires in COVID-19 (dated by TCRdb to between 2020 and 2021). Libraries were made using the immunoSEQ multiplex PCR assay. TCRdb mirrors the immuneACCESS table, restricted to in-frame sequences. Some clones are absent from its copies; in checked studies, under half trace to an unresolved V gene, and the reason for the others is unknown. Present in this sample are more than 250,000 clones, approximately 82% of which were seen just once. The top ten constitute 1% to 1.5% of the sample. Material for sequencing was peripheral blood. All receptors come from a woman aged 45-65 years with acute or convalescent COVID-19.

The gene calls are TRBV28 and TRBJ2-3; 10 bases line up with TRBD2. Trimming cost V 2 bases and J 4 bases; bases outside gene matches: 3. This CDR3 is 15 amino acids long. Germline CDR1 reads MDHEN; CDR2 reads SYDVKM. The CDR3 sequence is CASSLGLAGADTQYF. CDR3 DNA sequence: TGTGCCAGCAGTTTAGGGCTAGCGGGGGCAGATACGCAGTATTTT.

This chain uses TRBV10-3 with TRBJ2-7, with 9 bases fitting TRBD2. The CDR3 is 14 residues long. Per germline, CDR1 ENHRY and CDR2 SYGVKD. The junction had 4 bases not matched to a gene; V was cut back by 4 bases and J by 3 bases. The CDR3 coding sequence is TGTGCCATCAGTGGAAGTAGCGGGAGCTACGAGCAGTACTTC. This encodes CAISGSSGSYEQYF.

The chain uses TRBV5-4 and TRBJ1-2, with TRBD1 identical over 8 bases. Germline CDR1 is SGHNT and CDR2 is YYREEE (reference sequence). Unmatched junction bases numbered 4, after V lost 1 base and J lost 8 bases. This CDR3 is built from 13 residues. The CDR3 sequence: CASSLTGGKGYTF. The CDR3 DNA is TGTGCCAGCAGCTTGACAGGGGGGAAGGGCTACACCTTC.

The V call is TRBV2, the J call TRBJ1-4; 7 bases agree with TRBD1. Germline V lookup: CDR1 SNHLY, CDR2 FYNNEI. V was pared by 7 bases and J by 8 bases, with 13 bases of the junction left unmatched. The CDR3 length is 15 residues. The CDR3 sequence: CASIQDRTLGEKLFF. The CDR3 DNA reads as TGTGCCAGCATCCAGGACAGGACACTAGGGGAAAAACTGTTTTTT.

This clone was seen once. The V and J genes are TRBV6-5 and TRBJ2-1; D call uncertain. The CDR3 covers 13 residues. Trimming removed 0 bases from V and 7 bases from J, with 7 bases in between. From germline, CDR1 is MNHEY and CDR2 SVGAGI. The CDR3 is CASSYSVTNEQFF. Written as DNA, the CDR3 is TGTGCCAGCAGTTACTCGGTGACTAATGAGCAGTTCTTC.

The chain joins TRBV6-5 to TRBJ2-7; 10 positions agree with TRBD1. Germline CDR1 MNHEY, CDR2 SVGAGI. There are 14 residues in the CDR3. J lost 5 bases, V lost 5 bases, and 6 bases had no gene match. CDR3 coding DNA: TGTGCCAGCAGTAGGGGACAGGGGAGGCACGAGCAGTACTTC. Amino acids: CASSRGQGRHEQYF.

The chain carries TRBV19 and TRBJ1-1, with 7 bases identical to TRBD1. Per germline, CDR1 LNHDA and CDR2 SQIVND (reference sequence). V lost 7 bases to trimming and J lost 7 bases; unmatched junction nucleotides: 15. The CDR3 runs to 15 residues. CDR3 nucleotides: TGTGCCAGTACCGACTCGGGCAGGGGGAACTATGAAGCTTTCTTT. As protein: CASTDSGRGNYEAFF.

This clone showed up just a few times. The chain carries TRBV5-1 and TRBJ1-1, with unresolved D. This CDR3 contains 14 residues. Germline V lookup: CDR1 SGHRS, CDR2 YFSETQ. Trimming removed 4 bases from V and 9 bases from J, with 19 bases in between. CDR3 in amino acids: CASSLMNSGLQAFF. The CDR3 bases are TGCGCCAGCAGCCTGATGAACAGTGGGCTGCAAGCTTTCTTT.

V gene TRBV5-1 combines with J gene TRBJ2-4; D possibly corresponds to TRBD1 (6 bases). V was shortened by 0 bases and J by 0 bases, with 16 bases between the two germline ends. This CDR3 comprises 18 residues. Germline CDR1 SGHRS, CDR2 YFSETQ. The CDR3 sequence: CASSLAWGHTLAKNIQYF. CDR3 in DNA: TGCGCCAGCAGCTTGGCCTGGGGACATACCTTAGCCAAAAACATTCAGTACTTC.

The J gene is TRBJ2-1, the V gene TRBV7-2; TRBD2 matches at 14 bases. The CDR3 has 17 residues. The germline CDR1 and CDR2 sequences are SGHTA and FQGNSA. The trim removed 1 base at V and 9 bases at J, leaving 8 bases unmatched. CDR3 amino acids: CASSLGGLAGVHGEQFF. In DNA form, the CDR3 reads TGTGCCAGCAGCTTAGGGGGACTAGCGGGGGTCCACGGTGAGCAGTTCTTC.

The CDR3 sequence is CASSKREWREQFF. For the CDR3, the DNA is TGTGCCAGTAGTAAGAGAGAGTGGAGGGAGCAGTTCTTC. This chain uses TRBV19 with TRBJ2-1; TRBD2 might be the D (5 bases). V lost 4 bases and J lost 10, with 14 bases in between. The CDR3 has 13 amino acids. The germline V gene encodes CDR1 LNHDA and CDR2 SQIVND (reference sequence).

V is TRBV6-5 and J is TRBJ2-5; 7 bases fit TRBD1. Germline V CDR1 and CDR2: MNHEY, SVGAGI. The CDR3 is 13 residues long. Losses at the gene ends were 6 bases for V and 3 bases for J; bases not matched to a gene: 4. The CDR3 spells CASRLTGEETQYF. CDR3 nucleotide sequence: TGTGCCAGCAGATTAACAGGGGAAGAGACCCAGTACTTC.

The chain's CDR3 is CASSALGGRLLGGANVLTF. The CDR3 bases are TGTGCCAGTAGTGCCCTCGGTGGAAGACTGCTAGGTGGGGCCAACGTCCTGACTTTC. V usage is TRBV19 and J usage is TRBJ2-6; D not certain. Between the trimmed V and J ends, which lost 5 bases and 3 bases, there was a span of 23 bases. The germline V gene has CDR1 LNHDA and CDR2 SQIVND (reference sequence). The CDR3 runs to 19 residues.

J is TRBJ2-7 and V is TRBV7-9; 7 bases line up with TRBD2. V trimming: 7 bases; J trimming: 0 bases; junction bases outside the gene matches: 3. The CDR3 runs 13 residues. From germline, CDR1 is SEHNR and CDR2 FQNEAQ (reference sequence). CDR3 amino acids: CASNWGGSYEQYF. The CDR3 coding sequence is TGTGCCAGCAACTGGGGGGGCTCCTACGAGCAGTACTTC.

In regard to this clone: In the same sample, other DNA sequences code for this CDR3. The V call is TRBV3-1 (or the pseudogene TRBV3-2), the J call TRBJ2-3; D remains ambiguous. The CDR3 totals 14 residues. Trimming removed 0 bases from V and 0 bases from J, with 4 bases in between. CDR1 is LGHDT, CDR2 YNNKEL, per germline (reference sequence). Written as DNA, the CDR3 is TGTGCCAGCAGCCAAGATCTTAGCACAGATACGCAGTATTTT. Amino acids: CASSQDLSTDTQYF.

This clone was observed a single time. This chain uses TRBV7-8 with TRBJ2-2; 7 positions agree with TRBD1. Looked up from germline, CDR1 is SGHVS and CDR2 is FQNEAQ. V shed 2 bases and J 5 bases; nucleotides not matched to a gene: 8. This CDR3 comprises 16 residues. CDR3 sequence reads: CASSLQDRPRTGELFF. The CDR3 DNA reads TGTGCCAGCAGCTTACAGGACAGGCCTCGGACCGGGGAGCTGTTTTTT.

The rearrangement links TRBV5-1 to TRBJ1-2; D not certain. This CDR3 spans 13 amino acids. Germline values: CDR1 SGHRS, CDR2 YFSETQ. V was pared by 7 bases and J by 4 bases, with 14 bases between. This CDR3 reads CASASAGVYGYTF. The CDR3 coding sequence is TGCGCCAGCGCCAGCGCCGGGGTCTATGGCTACACCTTC.

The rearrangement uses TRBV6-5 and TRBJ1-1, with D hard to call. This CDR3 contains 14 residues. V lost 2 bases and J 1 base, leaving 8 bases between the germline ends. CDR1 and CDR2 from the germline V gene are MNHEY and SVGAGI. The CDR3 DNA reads TGTGCCAGCAGTTACCAACAGTCGAACACTGAAGCTTTCTTT. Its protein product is CASSYQQSNTEAFF.

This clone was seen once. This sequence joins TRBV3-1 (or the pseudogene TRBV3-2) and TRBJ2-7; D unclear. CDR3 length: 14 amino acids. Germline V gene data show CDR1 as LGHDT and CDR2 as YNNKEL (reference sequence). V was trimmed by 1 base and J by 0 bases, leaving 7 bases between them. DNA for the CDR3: TGTGCCAGCAGCCAAGGGGCGAGCTCCTACGAGCAGTACTTC. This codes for CASSQGASSYEQYF.

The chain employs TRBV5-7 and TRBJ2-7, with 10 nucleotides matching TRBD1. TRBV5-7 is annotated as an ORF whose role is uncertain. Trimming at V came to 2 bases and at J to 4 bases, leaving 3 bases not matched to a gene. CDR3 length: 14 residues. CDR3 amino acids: CASSFRDRGYEQYV. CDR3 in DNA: TGTGCCAGCAGCTTTAGGGACAGGGGTTACGAGCAGTACGTC.

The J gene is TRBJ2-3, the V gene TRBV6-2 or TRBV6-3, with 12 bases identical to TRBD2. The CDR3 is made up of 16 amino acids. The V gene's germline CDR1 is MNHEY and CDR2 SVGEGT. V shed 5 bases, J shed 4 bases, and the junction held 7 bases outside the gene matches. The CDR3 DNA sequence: TGTGCCAGCAGTGGAGCGACTAGCGGGGGTCCAGATACGCAGTATTTT. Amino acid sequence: CASSGATSGGPDTQYF.

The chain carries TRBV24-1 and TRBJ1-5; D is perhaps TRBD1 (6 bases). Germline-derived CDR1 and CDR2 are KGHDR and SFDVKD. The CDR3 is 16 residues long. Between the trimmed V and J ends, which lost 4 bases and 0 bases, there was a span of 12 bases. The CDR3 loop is CATSEGTGYSNQPQHF. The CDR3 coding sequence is TGTGCCACCAGTGAAGGAACAGGGTATAGCAATCAGCCCCAGCATTTT.